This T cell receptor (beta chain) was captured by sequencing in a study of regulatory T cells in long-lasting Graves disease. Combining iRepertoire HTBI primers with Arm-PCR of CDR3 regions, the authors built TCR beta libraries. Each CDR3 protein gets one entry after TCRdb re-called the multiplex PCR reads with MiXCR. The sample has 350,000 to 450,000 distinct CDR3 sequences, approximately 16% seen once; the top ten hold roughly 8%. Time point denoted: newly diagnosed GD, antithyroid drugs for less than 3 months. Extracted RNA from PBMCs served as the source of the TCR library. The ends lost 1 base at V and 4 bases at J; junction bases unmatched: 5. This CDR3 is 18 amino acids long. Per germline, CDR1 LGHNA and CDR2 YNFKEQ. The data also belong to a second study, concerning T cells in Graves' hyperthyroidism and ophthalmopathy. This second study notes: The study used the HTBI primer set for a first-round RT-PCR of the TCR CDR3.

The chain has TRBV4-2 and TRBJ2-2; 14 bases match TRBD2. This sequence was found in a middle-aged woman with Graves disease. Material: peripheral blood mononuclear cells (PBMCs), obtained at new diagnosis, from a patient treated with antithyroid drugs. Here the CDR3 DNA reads TGTGCCAGCAGCCAAGTAGGGACTAGCGGGAGAGGCACCGGGGAGCTGTTTTTT. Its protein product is CASSQVGTSGRGTGELFF.